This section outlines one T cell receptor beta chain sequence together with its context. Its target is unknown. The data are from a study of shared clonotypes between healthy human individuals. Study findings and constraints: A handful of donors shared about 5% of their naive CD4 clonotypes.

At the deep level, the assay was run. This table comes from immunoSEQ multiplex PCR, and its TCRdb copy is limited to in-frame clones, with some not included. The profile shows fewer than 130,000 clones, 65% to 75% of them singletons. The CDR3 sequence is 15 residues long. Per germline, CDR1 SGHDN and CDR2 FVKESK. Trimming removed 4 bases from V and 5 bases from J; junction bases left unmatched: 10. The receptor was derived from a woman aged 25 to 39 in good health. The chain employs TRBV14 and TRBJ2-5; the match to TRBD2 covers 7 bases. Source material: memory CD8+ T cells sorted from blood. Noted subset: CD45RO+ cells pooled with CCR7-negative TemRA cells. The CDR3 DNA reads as TGTGCCAGCAGCCCCCTATTAGCGGGTACGGAGACCCAGTACTTC. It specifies CASSPLLAGTETQYF.